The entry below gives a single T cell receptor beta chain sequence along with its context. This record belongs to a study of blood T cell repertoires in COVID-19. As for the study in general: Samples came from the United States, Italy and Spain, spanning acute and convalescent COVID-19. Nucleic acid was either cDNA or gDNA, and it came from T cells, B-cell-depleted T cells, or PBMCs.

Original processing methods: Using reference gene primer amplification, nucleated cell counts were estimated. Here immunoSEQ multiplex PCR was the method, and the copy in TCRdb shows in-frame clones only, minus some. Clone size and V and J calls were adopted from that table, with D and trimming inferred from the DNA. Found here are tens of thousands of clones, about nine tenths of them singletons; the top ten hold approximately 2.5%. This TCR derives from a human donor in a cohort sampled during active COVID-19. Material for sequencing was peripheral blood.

CDR3 sequence (DNA): TGTGCCAGTAGTATCTCGACTAGCGCCCGCACAGATACGCAGTATTTT. It encodes CASSISTSARTDTQYF. This chain connects TRBV19 to TRBJ2-3, with TRBD2 matching over 8 bases. Trimming took 3 bases from V and 1 from J; bases not matched to a gene: 6. CDR3 size: 16 residues. Germline V gives CDR1 LNHDA, CDR2 SQIVND (reference sequence).